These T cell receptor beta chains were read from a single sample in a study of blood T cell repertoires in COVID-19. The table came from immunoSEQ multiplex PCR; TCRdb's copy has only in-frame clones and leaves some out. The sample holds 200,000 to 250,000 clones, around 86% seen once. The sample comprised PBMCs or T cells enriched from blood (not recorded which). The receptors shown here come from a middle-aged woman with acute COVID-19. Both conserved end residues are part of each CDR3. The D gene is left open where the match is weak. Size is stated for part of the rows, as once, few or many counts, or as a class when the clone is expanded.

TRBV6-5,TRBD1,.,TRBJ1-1,CATGQGPWTEAFF,TGTGCCACAGGACAGGGTCCCTGGACTGAAGCTTTCTTT
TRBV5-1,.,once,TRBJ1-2,CASSGGYGYTF,TGCGCCAGCAGCGGCGGCTATGGCTACACCTTC
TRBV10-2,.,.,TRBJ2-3,CASSLGADTQYF,TGCGCCAGCAGTCTAGGGGCAGATACGCAGTATTTT
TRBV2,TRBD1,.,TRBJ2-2,CASSPQGKRELFF,TGTGCCAGCAGTCCACAGGGGAAGAGGGAGCTGTTTTTT
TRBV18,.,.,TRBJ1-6,CASSPETVNSPLHF,TGTGCCAGCTCACCCGAGACAGTTAATTCACCCCTCCACTTT
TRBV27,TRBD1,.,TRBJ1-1,CASSWDSRTEAFF,TGTGCCAGCAGCTGGGACAGTCGCACTGAAGCTTTCTTT
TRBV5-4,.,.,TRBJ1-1,CASTLQGMNTEAFF,TGTGCCAGCACCCTACAGGGCATGAACACTGAAGCTTTCTTT
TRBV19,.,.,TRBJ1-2,CASSMNQNYGYTF,TGTGCCAGTAGTATGAACCAGAACTATGGCTACACCTTC
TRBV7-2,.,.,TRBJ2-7,CASSSNRAAYEQYF,TGTGCCAGCAGCTCGAACAGGGCGGCCTACGAGCAGTACTTC
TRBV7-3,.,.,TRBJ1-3,CASSLTGGYPGNTIYF,TGTGCCAGCAGCTTAACAGGGGGTTACCCTGGAAACACCATATATTTT
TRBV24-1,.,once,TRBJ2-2,CATSWPGASTGELFF,TGTGCCACCAGTTGGCCAGGGGCGAGCACCGGGGAGCTGTTTTTT
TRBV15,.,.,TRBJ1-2,CATSRTFGTYYGYTF,TGTGCCACCAGCAGGACCTTCGGGACATACTATGGCTACACCTTC
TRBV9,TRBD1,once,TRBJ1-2,CASSVGQGDGYTF,TGTGCCAGCAGCGTAGGACAGGGAGATGGCTACACCTTC
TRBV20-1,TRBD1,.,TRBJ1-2,CSASRQGAKSAGYTF,TGCAGTGCTAGTCGACAGGGGGCGAAATCGGCTGGCTACACCTTC
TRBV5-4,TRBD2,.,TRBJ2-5,CASSLSSRGGLETQYF,TGTGCCAGCAGCTTATCTTCGCGGGGGGGCCTTGAGACCCAGTACTTC
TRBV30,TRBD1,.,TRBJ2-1,CASRDRGYNEQFF,TGTGCCTCCCGGGACAGGGGGTACAATGAGCAGTTCTTC
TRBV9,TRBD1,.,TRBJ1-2,CASSAGTGINYGYTF,TGTGCCAGCAGCGCTGGGACAGGGATTAACTATGGCTACACCTTC
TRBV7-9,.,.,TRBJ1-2,CATPKKDTGIVGYTF,TGTGCCACCCCTAAGAAAGACACAGGGATTGTTGGCTACACCTTC
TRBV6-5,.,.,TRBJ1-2,CASSYSSQGRGYTF,TGTGCCAGCAGTTACTCGAGTCAGGGCCGCGGCTACACCTTC
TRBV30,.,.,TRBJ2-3,CAWSRSASTDTQYF,TGTGCCTGGAGTAGGAGCGCTAGCACAGATACGCAGTATTTT
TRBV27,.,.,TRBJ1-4,CASSPWAQPGGKLFF,TGTGCCAGCAGTCCCTGGGCCCAACCCGGGGGAAAACTGTTTTTT
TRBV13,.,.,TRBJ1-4,CASSRGEDEKLFF,TGTGCCAGCAGTAGAGGGGAGGATGAAAAACTGTTTTTT
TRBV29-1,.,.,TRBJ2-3,CTSRGDPPGTDTQYF,TGCACCAGCAGGGGCGATCCCCCTGGCACAGATACGCAGTATTTT
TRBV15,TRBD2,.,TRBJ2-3,CATSRRWRGDTDTQYF,TGTGCCACCAGCAGACGTTGGCGGGGGGACACAGATACGCAGTATTTT
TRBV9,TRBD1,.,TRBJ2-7,CASSGYRDRVDEQYF,TGTGCCAGCAGCGGTTACCGGGACAGGGTAGACGAGCAGTACTTC
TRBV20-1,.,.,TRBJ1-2,CSANSLYGYTF,TGCAGTGCCAATAGCCTCTATGGCTACACCTTC
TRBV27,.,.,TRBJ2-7,CASSLSTAGVYEQYF,TGTGCCAGCAGTTTATCGACGGCAGGCGTCTACGAGCAGTACTTC
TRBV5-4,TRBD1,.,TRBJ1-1,CASSIPGTGDTEAFF,TGTGCCAGCAGCATACCCGGGACAGGGGACACTGAAGCTTTCTTT
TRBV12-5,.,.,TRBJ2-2,CASRGYTGELFF,TGTGCTAGCAGGGGTTACACCGGGGAGCTGTTTTTT
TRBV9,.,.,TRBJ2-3,CASSSQGGTQYF,TGTGCCAGCAGCTCCCAGGGGGGTACGCAGTATTTT
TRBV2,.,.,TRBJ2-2,CASRRGIGTGELFF,TGTGCCAGCAGACGGGGAATAGGCACCGGGGAGCTGTTTTTT
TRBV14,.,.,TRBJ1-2,CASSPVDKATNYGYTF,TGTGCCAGCTCCCCCGTTGACAAGGCTACTAACTATGGCTACACCTTC
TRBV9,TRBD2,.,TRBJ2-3,CASSPGLAGGFDTQYF,TGTGCCAGCAGCCCCGGACTAGCGGGGGGATTCGATACGCAGTATTTT
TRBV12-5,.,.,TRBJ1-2,CASGAWGPGDYGYTF,TGTGCTAGTGGGGCGTGGGGGCCGGGCGACTATGGCTACACCTTC
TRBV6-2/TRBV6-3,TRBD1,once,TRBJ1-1,CASSFQLRTGGLEAFF,TGTGCCAGCAGTTTCCAGTTAAGGACAGGGGGATTGGAAGCTTTCTTT
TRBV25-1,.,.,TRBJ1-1,CASSDRGRAFF,TGTGCCAGCAGTGATCGGGGTAGGGCTTTCTTT
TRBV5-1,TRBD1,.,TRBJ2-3,CASSSTAGTGGGDTQYF,TGCGCCAGCAGCTCCACCGCCGGGACAGGGGGCGGCGATACGCAGTATTTT
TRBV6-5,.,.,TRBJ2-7,CASSYSKRSEQYF,TGTGCCAGCAGTTACTCAAAGCGTAGCGAGCAGTACTTC
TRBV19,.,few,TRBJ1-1,CASSIDNSRGSTEAFF,TGTGCCAGTAGTATAGATAATTCCAGGGGAAGCACTGAAGCTTTCTTT
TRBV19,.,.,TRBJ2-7,CASSISWSSYEQYF,TGTGCCAGTAGTATTTCTTGGAGCTCCTACGAGCAGTACTTC
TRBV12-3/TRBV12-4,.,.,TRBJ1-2,CASSYLANYGYTF,TGTGCCAGCAGTTACTTAGCTAACTATGGCTACACCTTC
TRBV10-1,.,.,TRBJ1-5,CASSENRPDQPQHF,TGCGCCAGCAGTGAGAACAGGCCTGATCAGCCCCAGCATTTT